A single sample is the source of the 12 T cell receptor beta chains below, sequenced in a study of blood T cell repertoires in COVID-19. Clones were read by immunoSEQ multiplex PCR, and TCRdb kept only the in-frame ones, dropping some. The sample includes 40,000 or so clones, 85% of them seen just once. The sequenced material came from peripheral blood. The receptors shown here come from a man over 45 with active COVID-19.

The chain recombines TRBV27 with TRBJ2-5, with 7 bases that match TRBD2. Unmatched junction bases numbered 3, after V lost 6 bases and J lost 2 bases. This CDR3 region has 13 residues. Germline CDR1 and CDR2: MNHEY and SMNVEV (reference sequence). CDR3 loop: CASSLAVQETQYF. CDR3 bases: TGTGCCAGCAGCCTAGCGGTACAAGAGACCCAGTACTTC.

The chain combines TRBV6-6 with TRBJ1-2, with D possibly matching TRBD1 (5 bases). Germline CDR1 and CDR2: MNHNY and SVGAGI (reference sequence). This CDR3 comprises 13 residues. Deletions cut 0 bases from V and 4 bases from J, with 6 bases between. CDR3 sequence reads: CASSYSDSYGYTF. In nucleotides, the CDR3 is TGTGCCAGCAGTTACTCCGACAGCTATGGCTACACCTTC.

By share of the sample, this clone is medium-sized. The CDR3 region is CAISESSSGVPQETQYF. The CDR3, as DNA: TGTGCCATCAGTGAGTCTTCTAGCGGGGTTCCCCAAGAGACCCAGTACTTC. This chain connects TRBV10-3 to TRBJ2-5; TRBD2 matches 9 bases. The CDR3 sequence is 17 residues long. Germline V lookup: CDR1 ENHRY, CDR2 SYGVKD. J lost 1 base, V lost 0 bases, and 6 bases had no gene match.

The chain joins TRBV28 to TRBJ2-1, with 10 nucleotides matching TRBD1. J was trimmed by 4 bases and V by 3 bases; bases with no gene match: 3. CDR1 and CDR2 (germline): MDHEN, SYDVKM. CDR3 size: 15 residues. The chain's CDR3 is CASSLGTGAYNEQFF. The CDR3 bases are TGTGCCAGCAGTTTGGGGACAGGGGCATACAATGAGCAGTTCTTC.

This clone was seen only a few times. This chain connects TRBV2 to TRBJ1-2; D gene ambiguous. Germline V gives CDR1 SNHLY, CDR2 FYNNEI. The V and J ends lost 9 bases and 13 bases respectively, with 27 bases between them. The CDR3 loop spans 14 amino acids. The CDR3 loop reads CARGPTAGSDGLTF. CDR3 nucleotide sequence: TGTGCCAGAGGGCCGACGGCGGGATCCGATGGCCTCACCTTC.

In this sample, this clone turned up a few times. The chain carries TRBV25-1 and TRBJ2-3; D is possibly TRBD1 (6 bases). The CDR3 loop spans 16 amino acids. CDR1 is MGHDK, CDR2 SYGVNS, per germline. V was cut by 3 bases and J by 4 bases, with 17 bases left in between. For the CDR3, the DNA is TGTGCCAGCAGTGACCGTGGGGGCCCTCCGGCAGATACGCAGTATTTT. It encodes CASSDRGGPPADTQYF.

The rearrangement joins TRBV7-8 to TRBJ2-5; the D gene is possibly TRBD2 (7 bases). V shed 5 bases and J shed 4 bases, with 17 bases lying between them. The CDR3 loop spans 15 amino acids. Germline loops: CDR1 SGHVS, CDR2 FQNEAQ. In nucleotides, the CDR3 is TGTGCCAGCAGCATGCAATGGGGGGGCCCAGAGACCCAGTACTTC. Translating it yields CASSMQWGGPETQYF.

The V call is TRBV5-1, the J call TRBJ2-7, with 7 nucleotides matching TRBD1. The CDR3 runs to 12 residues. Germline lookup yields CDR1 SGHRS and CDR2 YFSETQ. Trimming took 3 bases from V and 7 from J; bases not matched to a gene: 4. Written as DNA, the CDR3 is TGCGCCAGCAGCTCACAGGGGTTGGAGCAGTACTTC. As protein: CASSSQGLEQYF.

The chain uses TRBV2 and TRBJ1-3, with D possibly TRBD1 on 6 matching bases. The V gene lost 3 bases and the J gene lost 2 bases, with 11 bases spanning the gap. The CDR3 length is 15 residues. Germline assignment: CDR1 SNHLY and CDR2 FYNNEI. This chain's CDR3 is CASSEGAGTGNTIYF. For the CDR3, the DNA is TGTGCCAGCAGTGAGGGGGCAGGCACTGGAAACACCATATATTTT.

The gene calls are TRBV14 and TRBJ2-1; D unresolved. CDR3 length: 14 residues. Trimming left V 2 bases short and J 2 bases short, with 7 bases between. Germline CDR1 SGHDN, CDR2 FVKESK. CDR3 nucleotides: TGTGCCAGCAGCCAAAGCCAACCCTACAATGAGCAGTTCTTC. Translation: CASSQSQPYNEQFF.

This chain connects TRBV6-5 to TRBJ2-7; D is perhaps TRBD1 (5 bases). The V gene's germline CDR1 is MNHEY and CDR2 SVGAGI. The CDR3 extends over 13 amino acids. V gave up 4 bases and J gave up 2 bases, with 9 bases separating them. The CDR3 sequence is CASSSDKTYEQYF. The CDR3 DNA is TGTGCCAGCAGTTCGGACAAGACCTACGAGCAGTACTTC.

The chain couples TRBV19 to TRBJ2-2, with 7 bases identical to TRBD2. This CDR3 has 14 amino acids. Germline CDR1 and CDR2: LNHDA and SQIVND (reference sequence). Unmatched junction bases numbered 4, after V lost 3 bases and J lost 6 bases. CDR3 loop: CASSMGGWPGELFF. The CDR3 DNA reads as TGTGCCAGTAGTATGGGGGGGTGGCCCGGGGAGCTGTTTTTT.